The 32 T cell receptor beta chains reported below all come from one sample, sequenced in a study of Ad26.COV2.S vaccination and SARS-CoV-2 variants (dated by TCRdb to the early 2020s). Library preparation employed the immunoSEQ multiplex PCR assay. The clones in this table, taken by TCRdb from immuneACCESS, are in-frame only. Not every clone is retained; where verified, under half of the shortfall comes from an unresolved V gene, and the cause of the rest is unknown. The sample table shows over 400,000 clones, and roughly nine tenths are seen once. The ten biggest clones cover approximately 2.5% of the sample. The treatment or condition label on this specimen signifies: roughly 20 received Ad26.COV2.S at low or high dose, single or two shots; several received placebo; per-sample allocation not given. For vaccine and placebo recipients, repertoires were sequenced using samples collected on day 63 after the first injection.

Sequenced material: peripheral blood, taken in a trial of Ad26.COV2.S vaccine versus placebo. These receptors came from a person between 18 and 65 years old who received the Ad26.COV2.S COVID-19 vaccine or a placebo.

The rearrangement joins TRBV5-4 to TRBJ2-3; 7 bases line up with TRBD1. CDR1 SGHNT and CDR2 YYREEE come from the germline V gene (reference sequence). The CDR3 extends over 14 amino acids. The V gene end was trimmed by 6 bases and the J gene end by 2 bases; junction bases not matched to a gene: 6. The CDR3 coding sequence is TGTGCCAGCACCTTCGGACAGGCCACAGATACGCAGTATTTT. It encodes CASTFGQATDTQYF.

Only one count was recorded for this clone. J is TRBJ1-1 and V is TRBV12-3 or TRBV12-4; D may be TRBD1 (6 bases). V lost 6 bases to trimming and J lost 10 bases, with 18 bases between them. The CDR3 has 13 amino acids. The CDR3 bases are TGTGCCAGCAGCCAAAATGCAGGGGTAGGAGCTTTCTTT. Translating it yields CASSQNAGVGAFF.

In DNA form, the CDR3 reads TGTGCCAGCAGTTACCGCGGGGGGAGAAGCACAGATACGCAGTATTTT. It specifies CASSYRGGRSTDTQYF. This rearrangement joins TRBV6-2 or TRBV6-3 to TRBJ2-3; 8 nucleotides align to TRBD2. The CDR3 spans 16 residues. J lost 0 bases, V lost 2 bases, and 4 bases had no gene match. Per the germline V gene, CDR1 is MNHEY and CDR2 is SVGEGT.

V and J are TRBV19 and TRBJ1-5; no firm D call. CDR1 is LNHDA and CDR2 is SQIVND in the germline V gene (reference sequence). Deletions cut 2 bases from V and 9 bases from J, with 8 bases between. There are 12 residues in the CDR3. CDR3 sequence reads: CASSIKETPQHF. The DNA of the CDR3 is TGTGCCAGTAGTATAAAGGAGACGCCCCAGCATTTT.

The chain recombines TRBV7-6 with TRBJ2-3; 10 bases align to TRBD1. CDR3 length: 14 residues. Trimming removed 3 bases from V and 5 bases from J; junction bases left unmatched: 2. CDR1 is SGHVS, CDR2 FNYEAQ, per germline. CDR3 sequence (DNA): TGTGCCAGCAGCTTCGGACAGGGGGGAGATACGCAGTATTTT. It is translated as CASSFGQGGDTQYF.

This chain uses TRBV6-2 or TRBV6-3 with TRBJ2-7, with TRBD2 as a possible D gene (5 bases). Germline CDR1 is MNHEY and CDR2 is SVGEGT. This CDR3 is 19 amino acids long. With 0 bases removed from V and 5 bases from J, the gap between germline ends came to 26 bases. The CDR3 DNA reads TGTGCCAGCAGTTACTCGTCAAGCTTAAGGACTCGGTCCTCGGACGAGCAGTACGTC. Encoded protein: CASSYSSSLRTRSSDEQYV.

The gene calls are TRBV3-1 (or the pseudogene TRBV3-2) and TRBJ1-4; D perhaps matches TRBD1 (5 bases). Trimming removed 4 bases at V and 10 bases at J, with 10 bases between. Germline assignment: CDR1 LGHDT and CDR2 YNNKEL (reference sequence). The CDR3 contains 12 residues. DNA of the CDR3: TGTGCCAGCAGCCGGAAGGGGCGAAAACTGTTTTTT. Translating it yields CASSRKGRKLFF.

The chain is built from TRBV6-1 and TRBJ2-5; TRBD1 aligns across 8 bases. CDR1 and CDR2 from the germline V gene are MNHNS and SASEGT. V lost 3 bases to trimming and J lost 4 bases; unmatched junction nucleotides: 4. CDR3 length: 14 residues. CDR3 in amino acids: CASSEDRVRETQYF. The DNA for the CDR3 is TGTGCCAGCAGTGAGGACAGGGTGCGAGAGACCCAGTACTTC.

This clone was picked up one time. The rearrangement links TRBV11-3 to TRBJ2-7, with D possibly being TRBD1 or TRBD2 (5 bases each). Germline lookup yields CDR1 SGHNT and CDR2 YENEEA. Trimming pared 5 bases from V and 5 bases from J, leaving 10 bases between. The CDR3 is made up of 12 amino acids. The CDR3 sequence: CASSRDVDEQYV. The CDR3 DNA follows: TGTGCCAGCAGCCGGGACGTCGACGAGCAGTACGTC.

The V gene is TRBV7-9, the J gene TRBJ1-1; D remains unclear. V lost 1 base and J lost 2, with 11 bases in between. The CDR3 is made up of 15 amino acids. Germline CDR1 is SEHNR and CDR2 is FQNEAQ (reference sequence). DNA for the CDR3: TGTGCCAGCAGCTTAGTGTGGCAGACAAACACTGAAGCTTTCTTT. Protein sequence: CASSLVWQTNTEAFF.

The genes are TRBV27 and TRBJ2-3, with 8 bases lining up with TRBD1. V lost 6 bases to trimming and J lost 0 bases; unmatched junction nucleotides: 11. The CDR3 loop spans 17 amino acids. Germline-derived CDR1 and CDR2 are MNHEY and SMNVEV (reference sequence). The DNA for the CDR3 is TGTGCCAGCAGCCGGACAGGGCGCTCCACCAGCACAGATACGCAGTATTTT. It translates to CASSRTGRSTSTDTQYF.

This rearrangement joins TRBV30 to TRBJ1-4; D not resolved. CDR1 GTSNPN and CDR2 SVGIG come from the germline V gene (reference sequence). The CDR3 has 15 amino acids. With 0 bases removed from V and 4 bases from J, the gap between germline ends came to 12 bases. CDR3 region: CAWSVPGRFNEKLFF. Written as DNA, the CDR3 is TGTGCCTGGAGTGTACCGGGGAGATTTAATGAAAAACTGTTTTTT. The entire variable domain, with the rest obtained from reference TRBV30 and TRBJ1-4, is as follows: SQTIHQWPATLVQPVGSPLSLECTVEGTSNPNLYWYRQAAGRGLQLLFYSVGIGQISSEVPQNLSASRPQDRQFILSSKKLLLSDSGFYLCAWSVPGRFNEKLFFGSGTQLSVL.

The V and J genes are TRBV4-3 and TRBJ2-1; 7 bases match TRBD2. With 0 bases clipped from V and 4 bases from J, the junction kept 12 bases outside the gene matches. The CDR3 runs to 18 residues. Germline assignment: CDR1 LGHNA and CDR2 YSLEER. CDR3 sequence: CASSQDSGGSSPYNEQFF. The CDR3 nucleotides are TGCGCCAGCAGCCAAGATTCCGGCGGGAGCAGCCCTTACAATGAGCAGTTCTTC.

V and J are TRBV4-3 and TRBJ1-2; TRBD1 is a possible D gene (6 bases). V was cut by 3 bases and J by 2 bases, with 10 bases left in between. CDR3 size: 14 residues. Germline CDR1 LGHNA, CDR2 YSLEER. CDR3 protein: CASSQAGENYGYTF. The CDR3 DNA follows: TGCGCCAGCAGCCAGGCAGGGGAAAACTATGGCTACACCTTC.

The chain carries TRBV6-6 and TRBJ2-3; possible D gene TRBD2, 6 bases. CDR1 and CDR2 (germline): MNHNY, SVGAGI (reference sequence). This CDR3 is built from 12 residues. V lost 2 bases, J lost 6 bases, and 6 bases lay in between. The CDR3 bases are TGTGCCAGCAGTTACCGGGAGGATACGCAGTATTTT. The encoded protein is CASSYREDTQYF.

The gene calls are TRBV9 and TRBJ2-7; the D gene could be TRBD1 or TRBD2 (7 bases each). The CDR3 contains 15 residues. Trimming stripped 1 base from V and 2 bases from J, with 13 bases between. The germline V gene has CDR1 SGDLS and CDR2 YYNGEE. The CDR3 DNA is TGTGCCAGCAGCGTACAGGGGGGGCCCCCCTACGAGCAGTACTTC. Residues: CASSVQGGPPYEQYF.

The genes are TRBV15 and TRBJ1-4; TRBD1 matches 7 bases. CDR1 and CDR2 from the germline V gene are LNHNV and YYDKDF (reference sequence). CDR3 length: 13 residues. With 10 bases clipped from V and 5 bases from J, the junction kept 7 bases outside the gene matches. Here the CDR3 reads CAIKRGQNEKLFF. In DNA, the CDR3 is TGTGCCATAAAGAGGGGGCAGAATGAAAAACTGTTTTTT.

CDR3 coding DNA: TGTGCCAGCAGCACTCGGACAGGGAGGGGTAACTATGGCTACACCTTC. Translating gives CASSTRTGRGNYGYTF. V and J are TRBV11-3 and TRBJ1-2; the match to TRBD1 covers 8 bases. The germline gives CDR1 SGHNT, CDR2 YENEEA. CDR3 length: 16 residues. V was clipped by 5 bases and J by 1 base; unmatched bases: 9.

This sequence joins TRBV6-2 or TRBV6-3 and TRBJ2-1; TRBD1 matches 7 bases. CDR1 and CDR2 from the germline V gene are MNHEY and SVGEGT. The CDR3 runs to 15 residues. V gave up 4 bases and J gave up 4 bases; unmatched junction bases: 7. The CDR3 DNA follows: TGTGCCAGCAGTTTTCAGGGGGTAACTTACAATGAGCAGTTCTTC. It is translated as CASSFQGVTYNEQFF.

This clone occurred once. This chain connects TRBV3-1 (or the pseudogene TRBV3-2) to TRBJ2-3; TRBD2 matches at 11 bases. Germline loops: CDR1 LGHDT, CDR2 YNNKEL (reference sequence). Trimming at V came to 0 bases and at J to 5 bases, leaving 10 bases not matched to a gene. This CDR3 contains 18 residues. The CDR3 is CASSQDVEELAGVDTQYF. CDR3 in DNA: TGTGCCAGCAGCCAAGACGTGGAGGAACTAGCGGGAGTAGATACGCAGTATTTT.

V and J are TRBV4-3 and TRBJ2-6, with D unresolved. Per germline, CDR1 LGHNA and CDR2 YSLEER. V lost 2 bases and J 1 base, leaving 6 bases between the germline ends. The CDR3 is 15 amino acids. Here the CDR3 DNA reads TGCGCCAGCAGCCAACCGGGTTCTGGGGCCAACGTCCTGACTTTC. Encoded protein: CASSQPGSGANVLTF.

CDR3 nucleotide sequence: TGTGCCAGCAGCTTGTGGAGCCCGGGAACCGGGGAGCTGTTTTTT. Translating gives CASSLWSPGTGELFF. The V and J genes are TRBV7-9 and TRBJ2-2; D is perhaps TRBD2 (5 bases). Per the germline V gene, CDR1 is SEHNR and CDR2 is FQNEAQ (reference sequence). The CDR3 contains 15 residues. V dropped 3 bases and J dropped 5 bases, with 13 bases sitting between them.

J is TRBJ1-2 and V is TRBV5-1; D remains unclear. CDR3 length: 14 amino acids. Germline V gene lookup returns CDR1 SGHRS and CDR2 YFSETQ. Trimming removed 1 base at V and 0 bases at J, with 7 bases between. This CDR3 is CASSLPASNYGYTF. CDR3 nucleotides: TGCGCCAGCAGCTTGCCAGCTTCTAACTATGGCTACACCTTC. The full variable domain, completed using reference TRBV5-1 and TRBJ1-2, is KAGVTQTPRYLIKTRGQQVTLSCSPISGHRSVSWYQQTPGQGLQFLFEYFSETQRNKGNFPGRFSGRQFSNSRSEMNVSTLELGDSALYLCASSLPASNYGYTFGSGTRLTVV.

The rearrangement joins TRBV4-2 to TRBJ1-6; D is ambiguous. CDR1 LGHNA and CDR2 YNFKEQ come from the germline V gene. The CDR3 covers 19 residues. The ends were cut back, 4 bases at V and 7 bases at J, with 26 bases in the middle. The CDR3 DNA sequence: TGTGCCAGCAGCCCCCTCCCGCGGGGAGACGGAGTACAAAATTCACCCCTCCACTTT. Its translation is CASSPLPRGDGVQNSPLHF.

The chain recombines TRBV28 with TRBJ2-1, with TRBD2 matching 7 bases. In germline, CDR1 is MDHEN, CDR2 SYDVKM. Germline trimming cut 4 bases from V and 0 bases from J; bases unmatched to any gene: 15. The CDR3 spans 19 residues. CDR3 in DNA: TGTGCCAGCAGTTATCCCTTCCAGACTAGCAAGAACTCCTACAATGAGCAGTTCTTC. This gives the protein CASSYPFQTSKNSYNEQFF.

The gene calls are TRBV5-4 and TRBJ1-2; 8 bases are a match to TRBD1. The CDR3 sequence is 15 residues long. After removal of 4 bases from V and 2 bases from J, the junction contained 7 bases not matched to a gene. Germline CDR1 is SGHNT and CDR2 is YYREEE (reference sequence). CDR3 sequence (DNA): TGTGCCAGCAGCCCCGGACAGGGAGAGAACTATGGCTACACCTTC. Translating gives CASSPGQGENYGYTF.

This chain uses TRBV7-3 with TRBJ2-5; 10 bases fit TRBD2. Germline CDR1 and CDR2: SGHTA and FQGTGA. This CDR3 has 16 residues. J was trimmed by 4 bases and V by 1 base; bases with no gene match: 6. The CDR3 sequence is CASSLKAGGQRETQYF. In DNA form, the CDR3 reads TGTGCCAGCAGCTTAAAAGCGGGGGGGCAAAGAGAGACCCAGTACTTC.

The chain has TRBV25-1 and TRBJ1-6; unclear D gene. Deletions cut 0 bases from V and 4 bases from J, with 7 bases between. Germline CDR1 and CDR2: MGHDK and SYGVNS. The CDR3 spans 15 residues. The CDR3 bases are TGTGCCAGCAGTGAATATTCCGATTATAATTCACCCCTCCACTTT. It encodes CASSEYSDYNSPLHF.

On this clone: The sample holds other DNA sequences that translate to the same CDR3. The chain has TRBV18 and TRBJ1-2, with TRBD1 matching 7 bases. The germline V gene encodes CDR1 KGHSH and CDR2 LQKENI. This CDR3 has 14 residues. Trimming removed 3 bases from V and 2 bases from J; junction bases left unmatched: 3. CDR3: CASSPDRANYGYTF. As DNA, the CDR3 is TGTGCCAGCTCACCCGACAGGGCCAACTATGGCTACACCTTC.

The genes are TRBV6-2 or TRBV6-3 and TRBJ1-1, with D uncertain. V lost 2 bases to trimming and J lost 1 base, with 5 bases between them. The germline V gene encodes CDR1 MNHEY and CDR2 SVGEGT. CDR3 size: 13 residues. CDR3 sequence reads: CASSYLKNTEAFF. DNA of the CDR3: TGTGCCAGCAGTTACCTGAAGAACACTGAAGCTTTCTTT.

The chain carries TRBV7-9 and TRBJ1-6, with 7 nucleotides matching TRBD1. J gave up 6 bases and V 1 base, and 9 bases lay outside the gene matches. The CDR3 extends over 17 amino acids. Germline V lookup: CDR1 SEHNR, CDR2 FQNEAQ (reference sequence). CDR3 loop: CASSLGVLAGGNSPLHF. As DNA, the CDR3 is TGTGCCAGCAGCTTAGGAGTGTTGGCAGGGGGTAATTCACCCCTCCACTTT.

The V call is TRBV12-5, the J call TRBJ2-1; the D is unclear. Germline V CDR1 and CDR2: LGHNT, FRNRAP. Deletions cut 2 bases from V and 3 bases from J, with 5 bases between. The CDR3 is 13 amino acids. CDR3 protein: CASGLSLYNEQFF. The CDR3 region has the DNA TGTGCTAGTGGTTTGTCCCTCTACAATGAGCAGTTCTTC.